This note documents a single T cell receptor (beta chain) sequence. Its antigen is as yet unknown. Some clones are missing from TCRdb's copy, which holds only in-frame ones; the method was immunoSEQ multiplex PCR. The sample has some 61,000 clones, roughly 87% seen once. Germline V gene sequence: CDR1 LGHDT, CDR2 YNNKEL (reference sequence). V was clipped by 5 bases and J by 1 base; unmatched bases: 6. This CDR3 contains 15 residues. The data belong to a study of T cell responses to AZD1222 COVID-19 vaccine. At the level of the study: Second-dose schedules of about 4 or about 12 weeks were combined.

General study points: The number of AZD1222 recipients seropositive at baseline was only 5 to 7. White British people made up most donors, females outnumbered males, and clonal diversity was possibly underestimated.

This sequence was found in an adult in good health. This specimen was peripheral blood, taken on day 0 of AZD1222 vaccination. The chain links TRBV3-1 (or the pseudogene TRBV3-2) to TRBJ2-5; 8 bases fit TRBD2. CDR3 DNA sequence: TGTGCCAGCAGCGGGGCGGGAGGCCCCCAAGAGACCCAGTACTTC. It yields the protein CASSGAGGPQETQYF.